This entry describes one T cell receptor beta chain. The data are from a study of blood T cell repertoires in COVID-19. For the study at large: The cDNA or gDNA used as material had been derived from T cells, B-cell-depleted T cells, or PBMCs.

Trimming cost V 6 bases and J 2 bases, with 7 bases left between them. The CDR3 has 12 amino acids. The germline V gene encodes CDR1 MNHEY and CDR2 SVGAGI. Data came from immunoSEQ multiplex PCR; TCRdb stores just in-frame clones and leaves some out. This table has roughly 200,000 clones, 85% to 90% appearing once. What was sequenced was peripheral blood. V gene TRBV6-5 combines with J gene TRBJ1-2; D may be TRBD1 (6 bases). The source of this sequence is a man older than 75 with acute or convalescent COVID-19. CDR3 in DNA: TGTGCCAGCAGAACAGGGAACTATGGCTACACCTTC. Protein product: CASRTGNYGYTF.